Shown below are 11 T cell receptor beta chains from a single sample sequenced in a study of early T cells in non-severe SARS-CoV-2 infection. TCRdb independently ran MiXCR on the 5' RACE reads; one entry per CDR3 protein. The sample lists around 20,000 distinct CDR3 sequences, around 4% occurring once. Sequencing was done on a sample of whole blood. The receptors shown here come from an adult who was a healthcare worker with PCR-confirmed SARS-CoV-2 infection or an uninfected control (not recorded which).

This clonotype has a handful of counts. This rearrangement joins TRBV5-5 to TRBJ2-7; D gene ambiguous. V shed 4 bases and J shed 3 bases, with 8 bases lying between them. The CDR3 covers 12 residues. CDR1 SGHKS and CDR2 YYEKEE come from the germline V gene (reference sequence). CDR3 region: CASSLWGYEQYF. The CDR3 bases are TGTGCCAGCAGCCTATGGGGCTACGAGCAGTACTTC.

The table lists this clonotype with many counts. The CDR3 is CSARGGAVYNEQFF. CDR3 DNA: TGCAGTGCTAGAGGGGGGGCGGTCTACAATGAGCAGTTCTTC. The chain employs TRBV20-1 and TRBJ2-1; D may be TRBD1 or TRBD2 (6 bases each). There are 14 residues in the CDR3. The ends were cut back, 1 base at V and 3 bases at J, with 10 bases in the middle. Per the germline V gene, CDR1 is DFQATT and CDR2 is SNEGSKA (reference sequence).

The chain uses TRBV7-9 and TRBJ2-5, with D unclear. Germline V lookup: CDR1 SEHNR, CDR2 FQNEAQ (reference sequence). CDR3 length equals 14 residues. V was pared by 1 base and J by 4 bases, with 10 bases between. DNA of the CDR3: TGTGCCAGCAGCTTAGTAGCTAGTAGAGAGACCCAGTACTTC. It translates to CASSLVASRETQYF.

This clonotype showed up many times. The CDR3 nucleotides read TGTGCCACCAGTGATTCACGGCATACAGGGAGGGTCTCCGGCTACACCTTC. It is translated as CATSDSRHTGRVSGYTF. The genes are TRBV24-1 and TRBJ1-2; weak D call: TRBD1 (6 bases). This CDR3 has 17 residues. V dropped 2 bases and J dropped 8 bases, with 23 bases sitting between them. Germline loops: CDR1 KGHDR, CDR2 SFDVKD.

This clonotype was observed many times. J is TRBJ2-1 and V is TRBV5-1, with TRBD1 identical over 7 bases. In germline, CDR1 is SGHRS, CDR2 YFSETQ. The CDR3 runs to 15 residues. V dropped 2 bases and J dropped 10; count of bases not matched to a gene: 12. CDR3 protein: CASSFIAGTVNEQFF. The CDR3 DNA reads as TGCGCCAGCAGCTTTATAGCCGGGACAGTTAACGAGCAGTTCTTC. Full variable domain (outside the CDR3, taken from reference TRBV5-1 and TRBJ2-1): KAGVTQTPRYLIKTRGQQVTLSCSPISGHRSVSWYQQTPGQGLQFLFEYFSETQRNKGNFPGRFSGRQFSNSRSEMNVSTLELGDSALYLCASSFIAGTVNEQFFGPGTRLTVL.

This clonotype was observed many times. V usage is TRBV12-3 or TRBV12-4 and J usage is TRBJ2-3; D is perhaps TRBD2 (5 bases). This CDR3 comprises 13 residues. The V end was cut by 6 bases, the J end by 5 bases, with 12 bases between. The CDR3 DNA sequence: TGTGCCAGCAGGCTAGCTTTTGGAGATACGCAGTATTTT. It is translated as CASRLAFGDTQYF.

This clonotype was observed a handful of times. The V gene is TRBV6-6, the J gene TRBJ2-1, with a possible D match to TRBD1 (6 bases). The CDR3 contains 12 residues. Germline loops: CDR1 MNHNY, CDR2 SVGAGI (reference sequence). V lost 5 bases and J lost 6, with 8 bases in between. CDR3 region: CASSDRPNEQFF. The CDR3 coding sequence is TGTGCCAGCAGTGACAGGCCCAATGAGCAGTTCTTC.

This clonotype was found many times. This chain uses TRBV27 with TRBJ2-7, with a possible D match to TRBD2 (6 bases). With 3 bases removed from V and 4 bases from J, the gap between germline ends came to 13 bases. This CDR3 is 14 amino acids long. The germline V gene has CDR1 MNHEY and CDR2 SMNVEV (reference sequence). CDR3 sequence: CASSFMGRGYEQYF. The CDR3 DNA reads TGTGCCAGCAGTTTCATGGGTCGGGGGTACGAGCAGTACTTC.

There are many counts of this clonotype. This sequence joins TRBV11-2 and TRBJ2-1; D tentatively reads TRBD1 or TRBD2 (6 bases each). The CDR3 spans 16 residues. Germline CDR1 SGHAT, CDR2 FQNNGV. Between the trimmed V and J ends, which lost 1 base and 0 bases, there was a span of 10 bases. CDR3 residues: CASSLVGGRSYNEQFF. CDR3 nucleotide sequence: TGTGCCAGCAGCTTAGTTGGGGGGCGCTCCTACAATGAGCAGTTCTTC.

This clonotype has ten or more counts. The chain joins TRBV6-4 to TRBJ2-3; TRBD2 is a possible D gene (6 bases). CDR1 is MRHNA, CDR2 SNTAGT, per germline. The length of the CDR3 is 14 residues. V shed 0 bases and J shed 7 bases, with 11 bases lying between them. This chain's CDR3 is CASSDSAGSYTQYF. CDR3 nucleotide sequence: TGTGCCAGCAGTGACTCGGCGGGGTCTTATACGCAGTATTTT.

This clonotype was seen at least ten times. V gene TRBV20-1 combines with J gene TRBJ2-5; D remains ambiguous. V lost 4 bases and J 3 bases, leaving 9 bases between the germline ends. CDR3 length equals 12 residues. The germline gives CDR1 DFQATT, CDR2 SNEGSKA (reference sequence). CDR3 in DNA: TGCAGTGCTACAGATACCGAAGAGACCCAGTACTTC. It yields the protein CSATDTEETQYF.